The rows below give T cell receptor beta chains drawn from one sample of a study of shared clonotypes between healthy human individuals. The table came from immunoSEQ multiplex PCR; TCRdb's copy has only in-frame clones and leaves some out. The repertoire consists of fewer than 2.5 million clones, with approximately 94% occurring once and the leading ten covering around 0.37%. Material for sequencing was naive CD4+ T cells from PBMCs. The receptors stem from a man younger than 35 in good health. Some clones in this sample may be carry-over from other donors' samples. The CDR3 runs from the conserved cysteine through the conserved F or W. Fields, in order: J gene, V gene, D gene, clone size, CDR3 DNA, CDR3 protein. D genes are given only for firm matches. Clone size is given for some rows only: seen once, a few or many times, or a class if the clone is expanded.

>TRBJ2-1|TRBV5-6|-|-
TGTGCCAGCAGCTTGGAGGGACGTCGCTACAATGAGCAGTTCTTC
CASSLEGRRYNEQFF
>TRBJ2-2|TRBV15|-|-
TGTGCCACCAGCAGTATTGAGGGGCTAGACACCGGGGAGCTGTTTTTT
CATSSIEGLDTGELFF
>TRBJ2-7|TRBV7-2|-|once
TGTGCCAGCAGCCTCCTGGCCGACGCGATATACGAGCAGTACTTC
CASSLLADAIYEQYF
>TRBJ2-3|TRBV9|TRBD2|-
TGTGCCAGCAGCGTGGCCAGCGCTAGCGGAACAGATACGCAGTATTTT
CASSVASASGTDTQYF
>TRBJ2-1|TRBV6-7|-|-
TGTGCCAGCAGTTCCGAGGACCATGAGCAGTTCTTC
CASSSEDHEQFF
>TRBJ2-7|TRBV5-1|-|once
TGCGCCAGCTCCGAGCTAGGACCGAATTACGAGCAGTACTTC
CASSELGPNYEQYF
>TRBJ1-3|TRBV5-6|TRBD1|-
TGTGCCAGCAGCTTGACAGGGGCCAATTACCCCCTCTCTGGAAACACCATATATTTT
CASSLTGANYPLSGNTIYF
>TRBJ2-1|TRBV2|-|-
TGTGCCAGCAGCGCTAATGCAGCAGCTAATGAGCAGTTCTTC
CASSANAAANEQFF
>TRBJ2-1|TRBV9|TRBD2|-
TGTGCCAGCAGCGTAGGACTAGCGGGAGTCCATGAGCAGTTCTTC
CASSVGLAGVHEQFF
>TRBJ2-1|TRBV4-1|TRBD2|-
TGCGCCAGCAGCCAAACCCCCTGGGTGGCGGGAGAGGCACATGAGCAGTTCTTC
CASSQTPWVAGEAHEQFF
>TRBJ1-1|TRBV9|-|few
TGTGCCAGCAGTCCAAGGGGCGGCACTGAAGCTTTCTTT
CASSPRGGTEAFF
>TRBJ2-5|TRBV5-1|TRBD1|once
TGCGCCAGCAGCTTTACAGGGGGGGAGACCCAGTACTTC
CASSFTGGETQYF
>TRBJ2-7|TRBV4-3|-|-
TGCGCCAGCAGCCACACTCGAAGTGTGACGATAAACTCCTACGAGCAGTACTTC
CASSHTRSVTINSYEQYF
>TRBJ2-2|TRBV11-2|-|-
TGTGCCAGCAGCTTGGGGACCTGGACGGACACCGGGGAGCTGTTTTTT
CASSLGTWTDTGELFF
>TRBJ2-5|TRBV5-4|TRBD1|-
TGTGCCAGCAGCTTGGCGGGGACAGCCCGTGATGGGACCCAGTACTTC
CASSLAGTARDGTQYF
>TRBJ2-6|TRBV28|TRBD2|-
TGTGCCAGCAGTGTCGCGGAGCGGGGCTCTGGGGCCAACGTCCTGACTTTC
CASSVAERGSGANVLTF
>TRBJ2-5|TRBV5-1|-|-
TGCGCCAGCAGCCCCCAAAACAGGGTGGACGAGACCCAGTACTTC
CASSPQNRVDETQYF
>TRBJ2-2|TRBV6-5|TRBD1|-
TGTGCCAGCAGACTGGACAGGGGTGCCGGGGAGCTGTTTTTT
CASRLDRGAGELFF
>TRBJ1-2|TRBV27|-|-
TGTGCCAGCAGTTTGATAGGGCGGGGCAACTATGGCTACACCTTC
CASSLIGRGNYGYTF
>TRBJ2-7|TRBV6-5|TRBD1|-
TGTGCCAGCCAACAGGGGGCACGTTGGGAGCAGTACTTC
CASQQGARWEQYF
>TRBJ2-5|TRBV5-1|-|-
TGCGCCAGCAGCTCCTCACCGGGAGAGACCCAGTACTTC
CASSSSPGETQYF
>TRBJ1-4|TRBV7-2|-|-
TGTGCCAGCAACTACGGGGGCCAAGTTAATGAAAAACTGTTTTTT
CASNYGGQVNEKLFF
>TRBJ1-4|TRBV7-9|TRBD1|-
TGTGCCAGCAGCTCACAACCACCAGGGGGCGCGGGAGAAAAACTGTTTTTT
CASSSQPPGGAGEKLFF
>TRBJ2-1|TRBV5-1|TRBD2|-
TGCGCCAGCAGCCGGGGGACTAGCGGGAGGGTGATCAATGAGCAGTTCTTC
CASSRGTSGRVINEQFF
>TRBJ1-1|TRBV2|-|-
TGTGCCAGCAGGGTGGCAGTTGAAGCTTTCTTT
CASRVAVEAFF
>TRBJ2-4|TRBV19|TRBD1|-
TGTGCCAGTAGTATAGGGGGACAGGGTGGCGGAAACATTCAGTACTTC
CASSIGGQGGGNIQYF
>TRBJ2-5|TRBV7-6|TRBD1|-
TGTGCCAGCAGCTTAAGGGTACAGGGGACAGGAGAGACCCAGTACTTC
CASSLRVQGTGETQYF
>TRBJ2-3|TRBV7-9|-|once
TGTGCCAGCAGCTCGGAGGGAGTTAGCACAGATACGCAGTATTTT
CASSSEGVSTDTQYF
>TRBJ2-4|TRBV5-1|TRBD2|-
TGCGCCAGCAGCTCGGGACCGGGGGGATATGGCATTCAGTACTTC
CASSSGPGGYGIQYF
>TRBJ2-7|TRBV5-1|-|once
TGCGCCAGCAGCTTCATGGGGTTGGGCCACGAGCAGTACTTC
CASSFMGLGHEQYF
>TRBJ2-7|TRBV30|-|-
TGTGCCTGGAGTAAGGGGGGCCTATACGAGCAGTACTTC
CAWSKGGLYEQYF
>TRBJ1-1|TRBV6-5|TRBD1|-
TGTGCCAGCAGTTCCGACAGGGAGGGTTCACAAGCTTTCTTT
CASSSDREGSQAFF
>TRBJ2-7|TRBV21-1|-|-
TGTGCCAGCAGCAACAAGGACGAGCAGTACTTC
CASSNKDEQYF
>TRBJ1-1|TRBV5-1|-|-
TGCGCCAGCAGCTTGTCCCAGAACCTGAACACTGAAGCTTTCTTT
CASSLSQNLNTEAFF
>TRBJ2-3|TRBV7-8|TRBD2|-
TGTGCCAGCAGCTTAGATTTAACCGGGACTAGCGGAAACACAGATACGCAGTATTTT
CASSLDLTGTSGNTDTQYF
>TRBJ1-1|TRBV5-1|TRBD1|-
TGCGCCAGCAGCTCGGGGACAGGGGGGACTGAAGCTTTCTTT
CASSSGTGGTEAFF
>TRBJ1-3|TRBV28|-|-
TGTGCCAGCAGTTCGTCCAGCTCTGGAAACACCATATATTTT
CASSSSSSGNTIYF
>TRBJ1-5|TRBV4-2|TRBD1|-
TGTGCCAGCAGCCCGTGGACAGGGGGCAATCAGCCCCAGCATTTT
CASSPWTGGNQPQHF
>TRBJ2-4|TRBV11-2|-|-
TGTGCCAGCAGCCTGGAGCGCCTAGGAAACATTCAGTACTTC
CASSLERLGNIQYF
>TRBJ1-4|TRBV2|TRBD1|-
TGTGCCAGCAGTGACAGGGGGTTCTATGAAAAACTGTTTTTT
CASSDRGFYEKLFF
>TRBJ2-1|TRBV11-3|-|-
TGTGCCAGCAGCTTAGCGGTTGCTTTGAATGAGCAGTTCTTC
CASSLAVALNEQFF
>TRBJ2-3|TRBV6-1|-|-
TGTGCCAGCAGTGAAGTCAGAAGAAACACAGATACGCAGTATTTT
CASSEVRRNTDTQYF
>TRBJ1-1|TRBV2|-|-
TGTGCCAGCTCCCGTTCGAACACTGAAGCTTTCTTT
CASSRSNTEAFF
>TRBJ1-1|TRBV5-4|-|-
TGTGCCAGCAGCTTGGAACAGAACACTGAAGCTTTCTTT
CASSLEQNTEAFF
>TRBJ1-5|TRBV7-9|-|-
TGTGCCAGCGGCGCGGGGGGAAGCAATCAGCCCCAGCATTTT
CASGAGGSNQPQHF
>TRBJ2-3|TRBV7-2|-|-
TGTGCCAGCAGCTTACAGGGGGGATGGTCAGATACGCAGTATTTT
CASSLQGGWSDTQYF
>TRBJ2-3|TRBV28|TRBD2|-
TGTGCCAGCAGTTCTCGGGGGTACTTCACTAGCGGGGCCAGTGAAGATACGCAGTATTTT
CASSSRGYFTSGASEDTQYF
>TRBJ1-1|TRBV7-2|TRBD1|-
TGTGCCAGCACCCCATTAAGCTTCTCAACAGGGGACACTGAAGCTTTCTTT
CASTPLSFSTGDTEAFF
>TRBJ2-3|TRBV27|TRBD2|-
TGTGCCAGCAGTTACGGGACTAGCAGCGCAGATACGCAGTATTTT
CASSYGTSSADTQYF
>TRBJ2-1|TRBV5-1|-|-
TGCGCCAGCAGCTTGGATCCCGGAACCAACAATGAGCAGTTCTTC
CASSLDPGTNNEQFF
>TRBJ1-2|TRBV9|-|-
TGTGCCAGCAGCCCCCCAGGCTCAGGCTACACCTTC
CASSPPGSGYTF
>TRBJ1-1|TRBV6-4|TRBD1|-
TGTGCCAGCAGTTGGGACAGAGAGAACACTGAAGCTTTCTTT
CASSWDRENTEAFF
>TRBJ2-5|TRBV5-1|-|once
TGCGCCAGCAGCTTGGATTCAGGGACGGGGAAGACCCAGTACTTC
CASSLDSGTGKTQYF
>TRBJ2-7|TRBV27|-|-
TGTGCCAGCAGTTTGCGACAGGTAACTACCTACGAGCAGTACTTC
CASSLRQVTTYEQYF
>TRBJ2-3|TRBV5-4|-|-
TGTGCCAGCAGCTTCGCCCGGAGTGGGGCAAGCACAGATACGCAGTATTTT
CASSFARSGASTDTQYF